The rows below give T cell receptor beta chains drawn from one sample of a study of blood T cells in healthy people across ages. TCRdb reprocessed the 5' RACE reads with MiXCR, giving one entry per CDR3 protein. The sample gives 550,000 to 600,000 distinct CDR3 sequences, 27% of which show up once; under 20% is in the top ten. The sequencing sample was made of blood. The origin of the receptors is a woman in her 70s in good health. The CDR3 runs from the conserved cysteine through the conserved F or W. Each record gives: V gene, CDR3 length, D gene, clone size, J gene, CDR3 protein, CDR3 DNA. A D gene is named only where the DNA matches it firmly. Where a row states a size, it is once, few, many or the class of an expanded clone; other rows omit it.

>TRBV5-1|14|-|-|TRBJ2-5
CASREQPPQETQYF
TGCGCCAGCCGTGAACAACCTCCTCAAGAGACCCAGTACTTC
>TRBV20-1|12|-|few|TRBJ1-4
CSPGGEGEKLFF
TGCAGTCCCGGGGGTGAGGGTGAAAAACTGTTTTTT
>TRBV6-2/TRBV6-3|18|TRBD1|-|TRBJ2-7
CASSFDRAKSISTSQQYF
TGTGCCAGCAGTTTCGACAGGGCCAAGTCTATCAGTACGAGTCAGCAGTACTTC
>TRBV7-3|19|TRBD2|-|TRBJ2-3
CASSLTAGGPVYRTDTQYF
TGTGCCAGCAGCTTAACCGCGGGGGGGCCGGTTTATAGAACAGATACGCAGTATTTT
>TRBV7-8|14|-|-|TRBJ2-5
CASSLARTPGTQYF
TGTGCCAGCAGCTTAGCGCGGACACCCGGGACCCAGTACTTC
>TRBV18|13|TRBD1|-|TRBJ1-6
CASSSGTGTEIHF
TGTGCCAGCTCATCGGGTACCGGGACAGAGATCCACTTT
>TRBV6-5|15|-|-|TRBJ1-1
CASSYSSAGGIEAFF
TGTGCCAGCAGTTACTCGTCCGCGGGGGGCATTGAAGCTTTCTTT
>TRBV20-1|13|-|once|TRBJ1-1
CSALVGGRTEAFF
TGCAGTGCTCTAGTGGGGGGGAGGACTGAAGCTTTCTTT
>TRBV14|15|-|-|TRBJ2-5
CASSQERRNLETQYF
TGTGCCAGCAGCCAAGAACGACGGAACCTGGAGACCCAGTACTTC
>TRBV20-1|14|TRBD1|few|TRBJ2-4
CSALTGERGNIQYF
TGCAGTGCTTTGACAGGGGAAAGAGGAAACATTCAGTACTTC
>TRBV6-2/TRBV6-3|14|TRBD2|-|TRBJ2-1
CASRLAGGRNEQFF
TGTGCCAGCAGATTAGCGGGGGGGAGAAATGAGCAGTTCTTC
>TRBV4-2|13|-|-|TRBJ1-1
CASSQEGITEAFF
TGTGCCAGCAGCCAAGAGGGTATCACTGAAGCTTTCTTT
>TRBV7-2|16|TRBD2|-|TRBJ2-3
CASSWGGIRSTDTQYF
TGTGCCAGCAGCTGGGGGGGGATTCGTAGCACAGATACGCAGTATTTT
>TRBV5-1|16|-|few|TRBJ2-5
CASSLVVSSLQETQYF
TGCGCCAGCAGCTTGGTCGTTAGCTCCCTCCAAGAGACCCAGTACTTC
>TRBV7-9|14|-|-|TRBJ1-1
CASSMGQPNTEAFF
TGTGCCAGCAGCATGGGACAACCGAACACTGAAGCTTTCTTT
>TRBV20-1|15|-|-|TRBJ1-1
CSASAGHNMNTEAFF
TGCAGTGCTAGTGCAGGACACAACATGAACACTGAAGCTTTCTTT
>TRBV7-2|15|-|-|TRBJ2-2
CASSPRGQQTGELFF
TGTGCCAGCAGCCCAAGAGGCCAGCAGACCGGGGAGCTGTTTTTT
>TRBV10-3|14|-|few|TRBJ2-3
CATVTGRLDDTQYF
TGTGCCACCGTAACCGGCCGCCTAGATGATACGCAGTATTTT
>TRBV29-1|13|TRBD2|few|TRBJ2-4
CSVGAGGRSIQYF
TGCAGCGTTGGTGCGGGGGGAAGGAGCATTCAGTACTTC
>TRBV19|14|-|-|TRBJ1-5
CATKSDGLNQPQHF
TGTGCCACCAAATCCGACGGCCTCAATCAGCCCCAGCATTTT
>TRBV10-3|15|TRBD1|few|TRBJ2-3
CAIRGQGSLTDTQYF
TGTGCCATCAGGGGACAGGGAAGCCTCACAGATACGCAGTATTTT
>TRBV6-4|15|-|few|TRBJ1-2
CASRANHGQNYGYTF
TGTGCCAGCAGAGCGAACCACGGACAGAACTATGGCTACACCTTC